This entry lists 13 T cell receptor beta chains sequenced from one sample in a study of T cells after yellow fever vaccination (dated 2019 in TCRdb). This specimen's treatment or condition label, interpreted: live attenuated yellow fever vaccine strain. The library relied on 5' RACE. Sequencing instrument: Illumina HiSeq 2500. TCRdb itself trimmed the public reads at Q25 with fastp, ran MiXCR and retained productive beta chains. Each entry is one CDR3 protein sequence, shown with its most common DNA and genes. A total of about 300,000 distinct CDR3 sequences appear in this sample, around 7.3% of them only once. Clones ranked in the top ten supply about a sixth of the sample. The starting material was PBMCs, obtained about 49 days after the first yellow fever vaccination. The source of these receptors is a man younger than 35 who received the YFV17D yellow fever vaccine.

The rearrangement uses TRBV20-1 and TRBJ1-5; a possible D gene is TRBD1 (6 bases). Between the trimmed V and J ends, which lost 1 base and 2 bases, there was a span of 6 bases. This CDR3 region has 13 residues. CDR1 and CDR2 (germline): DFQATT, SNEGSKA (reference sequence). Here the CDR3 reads CSARGTGNQPQHF. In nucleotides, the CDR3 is TGCAGTGCTAGAGGGACAGGCAATCAGCCCCAGCATTTT.

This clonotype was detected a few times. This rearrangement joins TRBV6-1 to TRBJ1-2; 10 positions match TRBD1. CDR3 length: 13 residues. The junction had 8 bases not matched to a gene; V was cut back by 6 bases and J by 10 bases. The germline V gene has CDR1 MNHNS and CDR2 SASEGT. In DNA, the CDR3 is TGTGCCAGCAGGTGGGGACAGGGGACGCCCTACACCTTC. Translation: CASRWGQGTPYTF.

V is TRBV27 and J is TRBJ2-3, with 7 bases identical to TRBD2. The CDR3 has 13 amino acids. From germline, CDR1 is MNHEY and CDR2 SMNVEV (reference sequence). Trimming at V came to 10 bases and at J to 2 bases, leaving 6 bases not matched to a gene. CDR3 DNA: TGTGCCACCGCGGGGGACCCCACAGATACGCAGTATTTT. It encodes CATAGDPTDTQYF.

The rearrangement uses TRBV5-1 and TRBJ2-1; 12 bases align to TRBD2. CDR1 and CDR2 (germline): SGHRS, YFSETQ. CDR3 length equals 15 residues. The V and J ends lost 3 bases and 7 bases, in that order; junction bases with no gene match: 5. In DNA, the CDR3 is TGCGCCAGCAGCTCTAGCGGGGGGGTTATTAATGAGCAGTTCTTC. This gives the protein CASSSSGGVINEQFF.

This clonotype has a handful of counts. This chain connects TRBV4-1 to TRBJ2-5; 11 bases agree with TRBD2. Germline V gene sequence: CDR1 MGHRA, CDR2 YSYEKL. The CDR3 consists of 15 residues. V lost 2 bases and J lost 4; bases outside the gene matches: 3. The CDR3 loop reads CASSQSGTSGETQYF. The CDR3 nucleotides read TGCGCCAGCAGCCAATCCGGGACTAGCGGAGAGACCCAGTACTTC.

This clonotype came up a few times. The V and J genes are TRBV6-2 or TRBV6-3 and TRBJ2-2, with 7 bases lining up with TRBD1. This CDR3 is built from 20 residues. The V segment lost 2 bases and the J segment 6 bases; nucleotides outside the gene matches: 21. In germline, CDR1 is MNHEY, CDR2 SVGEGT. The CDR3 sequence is CASSYPPDRRVVAFAGELFF. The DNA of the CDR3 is TGTGCCAGCAGTTACCCACCGGACAGGCGGGTCGTCGCTTTCGCCGGGGAGCTGTTTTTT.

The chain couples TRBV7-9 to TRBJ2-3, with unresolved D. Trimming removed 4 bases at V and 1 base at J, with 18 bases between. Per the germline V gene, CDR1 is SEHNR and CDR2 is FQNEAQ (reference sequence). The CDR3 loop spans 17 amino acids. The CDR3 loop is CASSSTNQYVGTDTQYF. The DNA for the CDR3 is TGTGCCAGCAGCTCTACTAACCAGTATGTAGGCACAGATACGCAGTATTTT.

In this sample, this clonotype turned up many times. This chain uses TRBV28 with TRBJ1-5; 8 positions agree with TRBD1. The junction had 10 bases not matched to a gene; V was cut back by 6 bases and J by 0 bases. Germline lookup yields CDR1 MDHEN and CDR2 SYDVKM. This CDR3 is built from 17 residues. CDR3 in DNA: TGTGCCAGCAGCTGGGACAGGTGGGGCTATAGCAATCAGCCCCAGCATTTT. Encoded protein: CASSWDRWGYSNQPQHF.

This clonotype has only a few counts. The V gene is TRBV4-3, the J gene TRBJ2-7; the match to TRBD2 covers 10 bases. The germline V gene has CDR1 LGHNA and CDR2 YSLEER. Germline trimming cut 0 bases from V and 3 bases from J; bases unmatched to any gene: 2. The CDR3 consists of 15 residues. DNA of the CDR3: TGCGCCAGCAGCCAAGATACTAGCGGGGTCTACGAGCAGTACTTC. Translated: CASSQDTSGVYEQYF.

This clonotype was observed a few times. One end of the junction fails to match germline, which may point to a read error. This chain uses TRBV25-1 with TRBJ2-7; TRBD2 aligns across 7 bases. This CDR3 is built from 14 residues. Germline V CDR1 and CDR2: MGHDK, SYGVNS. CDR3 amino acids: CASSEQGRRDYFSF. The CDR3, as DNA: TGTGCCAGCAGTGAACAAGGGAGAAGGGACTACTTTTCCTTC.

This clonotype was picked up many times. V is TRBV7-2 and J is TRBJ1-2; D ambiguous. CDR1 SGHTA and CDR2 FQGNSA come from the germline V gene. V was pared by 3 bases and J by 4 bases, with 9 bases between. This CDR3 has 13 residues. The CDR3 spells CASSFEGSYGYTF. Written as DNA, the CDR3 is TGTGCCAGCAGCTTTGAGGGCAGCTATGGCTACACCTTC.

CDR3 amino acids: CSAGTVNIQYF. The CDR3 DNA reads TGCAGTGCTGGTACAGTAAACATTCAGTACTTC. This chain connects TRBV20-1 to TRBJ2-4; D unresolved. Per germline, CDR1 DFQATT and CDR2 SNEGSKA (reference sequence). The ends were cut back, 5 bases at V and 6 bases at J, with 8 bases in the middle. This CDR3 has 11 amino acids.

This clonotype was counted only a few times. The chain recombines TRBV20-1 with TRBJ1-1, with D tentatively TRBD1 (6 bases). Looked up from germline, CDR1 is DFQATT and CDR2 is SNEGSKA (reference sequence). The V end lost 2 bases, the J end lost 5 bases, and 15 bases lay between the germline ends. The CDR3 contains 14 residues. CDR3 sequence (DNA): TGCAGTGCTAGACTTACAGGGCGGGGGACTGAAGCTTTCTTT. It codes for CSARLTGRGTEAFF.